This T cell receptor beta chain was obtained from a study of high-grade serous ovarian cancer treatment subgroups. On the study more broadly: Samples averaged about 15,000 reads and over 6,000 unique TCR beta rearrangements.

Trimming cost V 2 bases and J 0 bases; bases outside gene matches: 0. CDR3 length: 14 amino acids. In germline, CDR1 is LGHNA, CDR2 YSLEER. Here immunoSEQ multiplex PCR was the method, and the copy in TCRdb shows in-frame clones only, minus some. The repertoire holds 4,900 or so clones, with about 74% as singletons. With regard to this clone: Its cognate antigen is unknown.

Study results and caveats: Different patients shared almost no repertoire; same-patient tumors shared roughly 0.095 to 0.85.

The tumor samples were collected prior to definitive surgery or chemotherapy. This receptor was identified in a human patient with high-grade serous ovarian cancer. The specimen sequenced was tumor tissue. The V gene is TRBV4-3, the J gene TRBJ2-7, with 8 positions matching TRBD2. The CDR3 reads CASSQSGGSYEQYF. The CDR3 DNA follows: TGCGCCAGCAGCCAAAGCGGGGGCTCCTACGAGCAGTACTTC.